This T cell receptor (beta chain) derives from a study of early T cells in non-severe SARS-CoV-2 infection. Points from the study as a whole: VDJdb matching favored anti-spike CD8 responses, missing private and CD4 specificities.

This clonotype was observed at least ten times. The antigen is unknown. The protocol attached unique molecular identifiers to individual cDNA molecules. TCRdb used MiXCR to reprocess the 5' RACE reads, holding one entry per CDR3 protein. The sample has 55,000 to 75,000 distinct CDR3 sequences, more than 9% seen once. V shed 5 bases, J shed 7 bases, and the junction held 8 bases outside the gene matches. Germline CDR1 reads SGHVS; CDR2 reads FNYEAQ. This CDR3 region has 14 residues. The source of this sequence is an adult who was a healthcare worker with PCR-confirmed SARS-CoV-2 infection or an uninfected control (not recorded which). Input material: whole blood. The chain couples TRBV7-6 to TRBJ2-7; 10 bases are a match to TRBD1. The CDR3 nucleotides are TGTGCCAGCAGCCCCGGGACAGGGGAGGGGGAGCAGTACTTC. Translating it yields CASSPGTGEGEQYF.